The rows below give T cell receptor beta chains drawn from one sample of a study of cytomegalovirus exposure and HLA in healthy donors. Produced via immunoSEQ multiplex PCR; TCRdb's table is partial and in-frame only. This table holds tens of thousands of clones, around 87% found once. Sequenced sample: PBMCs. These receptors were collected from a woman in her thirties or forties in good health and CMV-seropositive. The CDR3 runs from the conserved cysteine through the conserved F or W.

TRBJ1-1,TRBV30,CAWRSGRVDTEAFF
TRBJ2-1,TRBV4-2,CASSQDGVGGTNSYNEQFF
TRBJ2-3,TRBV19,CASSMGSGRSDTQYF
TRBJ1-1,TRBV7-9,CASSSSLEAFF
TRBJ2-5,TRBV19,CASSIRGGGTQYF
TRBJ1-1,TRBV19,CASSSKLEAFF
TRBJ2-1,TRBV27,CASSMGQGNEQFF
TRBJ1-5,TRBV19,CASSLDRGAAQQPQHF
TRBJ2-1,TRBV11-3,CASSLDGTRQLGSEQFF
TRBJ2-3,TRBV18,CASSQGTDTQYF
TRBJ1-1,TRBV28,CASSPRGSRTEAFF